Below, one T cell receptor beta chain is given with its context. Its specificity is not known. The data stem from a study of CXCR3-negative and CXCR3-positive naive CD8 T cells. Findings and limits, study-wide: Comparison of naive subsets found surface CD5 to be comparable, and TCR strength was inferred on the basis of TRB CDR3 properties. Similar TRBV-TRBJ usage characterized naive CXCR3-negative and CXCR3-positive cells; memory cells differed. CXCR3-negative naive cells had less hydrophobic TRB CDR3s than did CXCR3-positive naive cells.

5' RACE that incorporated UMI labels was used to prepare the TRB cDNA libraries. Each CDR3 protein gets one entry in TCRdb, which reprocessed the 5' RACE reads and gives no DNA. The repertoire table contains 150,000 or so distinct CDR3 sequences. CDR3 length: 14 residues. Germline CDR1 SGHRS, CDR2 YFSETQ. Within the CD8+ T cell compartment, naive cells were CD45RO-CCR7+CD27+CD95-. V gene TRBV5-1 combines with J gene TRBJ2-1; as DNA is missing, the TRBD1 call by TCRdb cannot be tested. The sample was naive CXCR3+ CD8+ T cells from blood. Subset meaning: CD45RO-CCR7+CD27+CD95- naive CD8+ T cells expressing CXCR3 (TNR3+). This receptor was taken from a human donor in good health. Some clones in this sample may be carry-over from other donors' samples. CDR3 sequence: CARVARTGAGEQFF. The full variable domain, rest sourced from reference TRBV5-1 and TRBJ2-1, is KAGVTQTPRYLIKTRGQQVTLSCSPISGHRSVSWYQQTPGQGLQFLFEYFSETQRNKGNFPGRFSGRQFSNSRSEMNVSTLELGDSALYLCARVARTGAGEQFFGPGTRLTVL.